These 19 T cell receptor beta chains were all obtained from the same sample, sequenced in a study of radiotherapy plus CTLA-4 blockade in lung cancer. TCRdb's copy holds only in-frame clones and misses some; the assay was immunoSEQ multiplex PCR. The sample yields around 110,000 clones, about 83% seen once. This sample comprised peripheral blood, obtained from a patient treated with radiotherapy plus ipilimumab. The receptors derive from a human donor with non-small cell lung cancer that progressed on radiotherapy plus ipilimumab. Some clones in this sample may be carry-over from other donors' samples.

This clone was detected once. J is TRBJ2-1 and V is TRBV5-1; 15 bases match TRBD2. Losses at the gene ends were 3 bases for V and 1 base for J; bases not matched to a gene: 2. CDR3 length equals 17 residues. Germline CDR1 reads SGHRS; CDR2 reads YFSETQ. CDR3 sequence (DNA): TGCGCCAGCAGCTGGGGACTAGCGGGGGGTTCCTACAATGAGCAGTTCTTC. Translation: CASSWGLAGGSYNEQFF. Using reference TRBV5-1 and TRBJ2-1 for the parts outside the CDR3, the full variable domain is KAGVTQTPRYLIKTRGQQVTLSCSPISGHRSVSWYQQTPGQGLQFLFEYFSETQRNKGNFPGRFSGRQFSNSRSEMNVSTLELGDSALYLCASSWGLAGGSYNEQFFGPGTRLTVL.

CDR3 sequence reads: CASSFLRELFF. CDR3 coding DNA: TGTGCCAGCAGCTTTTTGAGGGAGCTGTTTTTT. The chain links TRBV7-8 to TRBJ2-2; D not resolved. The V end lost 3 bases, the J end lost 9 bases, and 5 bases lay between the germline ends. The V gene's germline CDR1 is SGHVS and CDR2 FQNEAQ. The CDR3 contains 11 residues.

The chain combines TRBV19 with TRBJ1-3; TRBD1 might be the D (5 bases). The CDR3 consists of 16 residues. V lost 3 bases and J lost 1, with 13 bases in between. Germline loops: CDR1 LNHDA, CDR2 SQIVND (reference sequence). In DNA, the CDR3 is TGTGCCAGTAGTATTTGGGGGGACCCTTCTGGAAACACCATATATTTT. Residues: CASSIWGDPSGNTIYF.

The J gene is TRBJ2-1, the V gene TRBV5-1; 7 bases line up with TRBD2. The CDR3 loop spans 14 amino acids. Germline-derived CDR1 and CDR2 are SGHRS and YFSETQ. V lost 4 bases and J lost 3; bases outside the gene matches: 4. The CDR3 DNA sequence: TGCGCCAGCAGCCCCCGGGGGGACTACAATGAGCAGTTCTTC. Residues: CASSPRGDYNEQFF.

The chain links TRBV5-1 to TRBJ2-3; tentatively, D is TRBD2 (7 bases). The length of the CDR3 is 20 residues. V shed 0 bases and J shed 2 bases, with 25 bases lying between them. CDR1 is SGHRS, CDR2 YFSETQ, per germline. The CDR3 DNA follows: TGCGCCAGCAGCTTGGGGGCTTTGGGGGGGGCCCCGGCTTACACAGATACGCAGTATTTT. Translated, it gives CASSLGALGGAPAYTDTQYF.

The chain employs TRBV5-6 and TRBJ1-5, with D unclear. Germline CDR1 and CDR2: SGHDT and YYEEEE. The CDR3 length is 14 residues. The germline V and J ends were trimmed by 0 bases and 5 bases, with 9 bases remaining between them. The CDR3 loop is CASSLEVSYQPQHF. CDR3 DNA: TGTGCCAGCAGCTTGGAGGTCAGCTATCAGCCCCAGCATTTT.

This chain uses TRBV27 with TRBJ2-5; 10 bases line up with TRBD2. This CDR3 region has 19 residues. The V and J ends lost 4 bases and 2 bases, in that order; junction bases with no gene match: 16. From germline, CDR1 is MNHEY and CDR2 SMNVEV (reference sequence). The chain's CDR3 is CASSSTMGLAPTKQETQYF. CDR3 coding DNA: TGTGCCAGCAGTTCAACGATGGGACTAGCGCCAACTAAACAAGAGACCCAGTACTTC.

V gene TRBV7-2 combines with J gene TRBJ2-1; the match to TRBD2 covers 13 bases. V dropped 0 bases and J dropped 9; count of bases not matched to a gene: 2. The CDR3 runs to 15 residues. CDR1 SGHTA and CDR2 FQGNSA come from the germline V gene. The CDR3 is CASSLATSGGLEQFF. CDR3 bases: TGTGCCAGCAGCTTAGCGACTAGCGGGGGGCTTGAGCAGTTCTTC.

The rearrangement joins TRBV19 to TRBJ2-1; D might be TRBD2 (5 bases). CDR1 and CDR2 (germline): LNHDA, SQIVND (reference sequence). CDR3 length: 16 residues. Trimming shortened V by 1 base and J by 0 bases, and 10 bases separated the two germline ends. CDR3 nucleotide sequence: TGTGCCAGTAGTATAGTGGCAGCGGTCTCCTACAATGAGCAGTTCTTC. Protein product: CASSIVAAVSYNEQFF.

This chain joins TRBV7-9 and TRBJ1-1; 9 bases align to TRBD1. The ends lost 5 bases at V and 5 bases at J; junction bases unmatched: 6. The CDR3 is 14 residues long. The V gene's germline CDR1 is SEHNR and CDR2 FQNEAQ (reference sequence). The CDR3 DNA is TGTGCCAGCAGCGCCACGACAGGGGGTACTGAAGCTTTCTTT. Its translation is CASSATTGGTEAFF.

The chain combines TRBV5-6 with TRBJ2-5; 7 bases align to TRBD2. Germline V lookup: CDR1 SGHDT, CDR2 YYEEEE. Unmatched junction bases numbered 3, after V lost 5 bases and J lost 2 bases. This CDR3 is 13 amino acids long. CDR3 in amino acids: CASSSRGQETQYF. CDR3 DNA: TGTGCCAGCAGTTCGCGGGGGCAAGAGACCCAGTACTTC.

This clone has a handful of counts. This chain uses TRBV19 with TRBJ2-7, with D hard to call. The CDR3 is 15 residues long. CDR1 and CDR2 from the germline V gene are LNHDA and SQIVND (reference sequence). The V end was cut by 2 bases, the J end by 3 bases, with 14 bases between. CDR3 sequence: CASSIMQGVGYEQYF. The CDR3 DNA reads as TGTGCCAGTAGTATAATGCAAGGCGTTGGCTACGAGCAGTACTTC.

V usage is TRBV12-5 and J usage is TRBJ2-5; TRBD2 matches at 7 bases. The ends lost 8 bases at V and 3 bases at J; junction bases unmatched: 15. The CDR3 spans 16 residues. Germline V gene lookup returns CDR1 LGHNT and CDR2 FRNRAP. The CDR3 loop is CASPPLPAGDEETQYF. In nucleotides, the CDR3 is TGTGCTAGTCCCCCCCTGCCGGCGGGGGATGAAGAGACCCAGTACTTC.

CDR3 protein: CASSQDLSGRLNTEAFF. The CDR3 DNA sequence: TGCGCCAGCAGCCAAGATCTGAGTGGCCGCTTGAACACTGAAGCTTTCTTT. The J gene is TRBJ1-1, the V gene TRBV4-3; D remains unclear. In germline, CDR1 is LGHNA, CDR2 YSLEER. V lost 0 bases and J 0 bases, leaving 14 bases between the germline ends. This CDR3 is built from 17 residues.

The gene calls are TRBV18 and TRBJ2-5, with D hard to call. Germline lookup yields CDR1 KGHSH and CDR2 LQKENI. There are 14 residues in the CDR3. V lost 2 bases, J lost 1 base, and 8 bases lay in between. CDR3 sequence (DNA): TGTGCCAGCTCACCAATTAGGGTCCAAGAGACCCAGTACTTC. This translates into CASSPIRVQETQYF.

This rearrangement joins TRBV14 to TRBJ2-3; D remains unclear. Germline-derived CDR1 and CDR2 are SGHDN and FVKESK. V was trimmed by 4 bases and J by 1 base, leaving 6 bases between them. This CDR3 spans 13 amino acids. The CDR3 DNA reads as TGTGCCAGCAGCCCCCTGGGCACAGATACGCAGTATTTT. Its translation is CASSPLGTDTQYF.

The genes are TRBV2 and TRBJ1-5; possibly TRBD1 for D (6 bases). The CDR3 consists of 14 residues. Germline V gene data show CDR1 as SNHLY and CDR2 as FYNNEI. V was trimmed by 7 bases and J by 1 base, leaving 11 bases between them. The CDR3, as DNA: TGTGCCAGCACCGAGGGGGGGAGCAATCAGCCCCAGCATTTT. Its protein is CASTEGGSNQPQHF.

The DNA of the CDR3 is TGTGCCAGCAGCTCCAATTCCGGGACAGCTGAGACCCAGTACTTC. Encoded protein: CASSSNSGTAETQYF. The chain couples TRBV7-6 to TRBJ2-5; the match to TRBD1 covers 7 bases. Trimming cost V 4 bases and J 5 bases; bases outside gene matches: 10. The CDR3 length is 15 residues. Germline CDR1 reads SGHVS; CDR2 reads FNYEAQ.

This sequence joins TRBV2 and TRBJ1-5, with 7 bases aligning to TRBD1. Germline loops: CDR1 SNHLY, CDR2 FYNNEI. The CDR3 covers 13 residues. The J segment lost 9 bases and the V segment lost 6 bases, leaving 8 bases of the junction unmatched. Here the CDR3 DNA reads TGTGCCAGCAGCGACAGGGTCGTTTCGCCCCAGCATTTT. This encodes CASSDRVVSPQHF.